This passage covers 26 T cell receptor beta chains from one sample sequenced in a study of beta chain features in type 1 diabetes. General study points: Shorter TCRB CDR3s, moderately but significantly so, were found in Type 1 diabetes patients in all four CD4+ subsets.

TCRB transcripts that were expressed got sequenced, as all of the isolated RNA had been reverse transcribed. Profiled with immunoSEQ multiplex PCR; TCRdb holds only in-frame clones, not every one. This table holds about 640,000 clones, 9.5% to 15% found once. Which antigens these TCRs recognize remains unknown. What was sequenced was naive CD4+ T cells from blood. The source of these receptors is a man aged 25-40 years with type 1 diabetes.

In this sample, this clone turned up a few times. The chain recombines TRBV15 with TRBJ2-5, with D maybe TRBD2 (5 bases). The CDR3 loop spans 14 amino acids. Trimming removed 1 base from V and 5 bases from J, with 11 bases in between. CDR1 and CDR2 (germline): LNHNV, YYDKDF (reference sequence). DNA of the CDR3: TGTGCCACCAGCAGAGTCGGGGTATTGGAGACCCAGTACTTC. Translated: CATSRVGVLETQYF.

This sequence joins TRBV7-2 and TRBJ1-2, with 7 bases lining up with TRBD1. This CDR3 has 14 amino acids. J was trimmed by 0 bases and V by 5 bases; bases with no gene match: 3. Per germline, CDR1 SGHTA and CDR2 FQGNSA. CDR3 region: CASSQDRANYGYTF. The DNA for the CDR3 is TGTGCCAGCAGCCAAGACAGGGCTAACTATGGCTACACCTTC.

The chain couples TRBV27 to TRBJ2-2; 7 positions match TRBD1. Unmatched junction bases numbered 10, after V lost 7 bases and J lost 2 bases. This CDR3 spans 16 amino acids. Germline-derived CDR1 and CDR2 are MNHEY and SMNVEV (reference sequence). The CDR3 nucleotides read TGTGCCAGCACAAGACAGGGCGGAACCAACACCGGGGAGCTGTTTTTT. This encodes CASTRQGGTNTGELFF.

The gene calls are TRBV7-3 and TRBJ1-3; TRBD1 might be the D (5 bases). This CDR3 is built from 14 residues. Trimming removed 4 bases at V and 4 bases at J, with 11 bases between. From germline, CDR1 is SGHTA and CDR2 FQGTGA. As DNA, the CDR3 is TGTGCCAGCAGCTCCGGGACGGAGGGAAACACCATATATTTT. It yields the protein CASSSGTEGNTIYF.

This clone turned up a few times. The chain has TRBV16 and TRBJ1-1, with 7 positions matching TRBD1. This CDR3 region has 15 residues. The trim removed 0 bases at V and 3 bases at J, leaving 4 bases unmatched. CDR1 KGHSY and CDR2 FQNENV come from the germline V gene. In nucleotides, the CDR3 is TGTGCCAGCAGCCAATCAGCACAGGGGTACACTGAAGCTTTCTTT. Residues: CASSQSAQGYTEAFF.

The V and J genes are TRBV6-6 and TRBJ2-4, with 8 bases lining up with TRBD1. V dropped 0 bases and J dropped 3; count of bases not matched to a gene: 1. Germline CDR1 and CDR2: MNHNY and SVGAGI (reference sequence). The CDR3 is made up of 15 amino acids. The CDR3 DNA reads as TGTGCCAGCAGTTACTCGGACAGGGACAAAAACATTCAGTACTTC. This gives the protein CASSYSDRDKNIQYF.

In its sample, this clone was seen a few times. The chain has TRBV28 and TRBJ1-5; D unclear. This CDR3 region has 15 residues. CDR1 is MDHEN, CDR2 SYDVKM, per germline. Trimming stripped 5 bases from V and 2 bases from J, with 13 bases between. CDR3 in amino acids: CASSLLRGGNQPQHF. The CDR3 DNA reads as TGTGCCAGCAGTCTCTTACGAGGAGGCAATCAGCCCCAGCATTTT.

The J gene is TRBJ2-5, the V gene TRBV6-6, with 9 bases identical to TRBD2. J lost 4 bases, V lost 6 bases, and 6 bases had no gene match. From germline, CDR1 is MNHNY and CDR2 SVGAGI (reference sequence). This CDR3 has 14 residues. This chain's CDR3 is CASRATSGGETQYF. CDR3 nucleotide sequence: TGTGCCAGCAGGGCGACTAGCGGAGGAGAGACCCAGTACTTC.

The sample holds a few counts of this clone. As DNA, the CDR3 is TGCAGCGACCGAAGGTGGGGTATGAATGAGCAGTTCTTC. Protein: CSDRRWGMNEQFF. The rearrangement uses TRBV29-1 and TRBJ2-1, with D hard to call. Germline assignment: CDR1 SQVTM and CDR2 ANQGSEA. The CDR3 is made up of 13 amino acids. V was shortened by 7 bases and J by 7 bases, with 17 bases between the two germline ends.

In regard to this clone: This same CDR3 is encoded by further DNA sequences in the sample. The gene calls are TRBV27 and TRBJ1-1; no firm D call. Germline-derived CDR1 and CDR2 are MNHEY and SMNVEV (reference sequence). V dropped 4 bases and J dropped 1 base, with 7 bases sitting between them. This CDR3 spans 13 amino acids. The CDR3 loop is CASSSPGNTEAFF. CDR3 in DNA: TGTGCCAGCAGTTCCCCAGGGAACACTGAAGCTTTCTTT.

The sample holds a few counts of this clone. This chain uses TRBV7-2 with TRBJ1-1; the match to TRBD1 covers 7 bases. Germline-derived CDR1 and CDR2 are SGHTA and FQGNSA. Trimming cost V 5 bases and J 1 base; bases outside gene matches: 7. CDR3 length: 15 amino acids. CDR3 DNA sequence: TGTGCCAGCAGCCCGCGACAGGGCCCGAACACTGAAGCTTTCTTT. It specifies CASSPRQGPNTEAFF.

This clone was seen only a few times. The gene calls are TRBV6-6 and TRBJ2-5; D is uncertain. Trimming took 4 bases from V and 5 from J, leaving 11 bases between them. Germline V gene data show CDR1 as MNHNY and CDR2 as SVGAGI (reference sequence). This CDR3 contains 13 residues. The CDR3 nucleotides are TGTGCCAGCAGTTTAATGGGGTTGGAGACCCAGTACTTC. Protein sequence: CASSLMGLETQYF.

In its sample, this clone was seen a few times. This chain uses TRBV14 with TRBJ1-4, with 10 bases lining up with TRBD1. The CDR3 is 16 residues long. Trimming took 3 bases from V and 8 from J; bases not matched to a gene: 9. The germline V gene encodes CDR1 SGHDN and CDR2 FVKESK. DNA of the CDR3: TGTGCCAGCAGCCAGGGACAGGGGATTGGGCGCGAAAAACTGTTTTTT. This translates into CASSQGQGIGREKLFF. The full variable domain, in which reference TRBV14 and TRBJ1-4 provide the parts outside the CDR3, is EAGVTQFPSHSVIEKGQTVTLRCDPISGHDNLYWYRRVMGKEIKFLLHFVKESKQDESGMPNNRFLAERTGGTYSTLKVQPAELEDSGVYFCASSQGQGIGREKLFFGSGTQLSVL.

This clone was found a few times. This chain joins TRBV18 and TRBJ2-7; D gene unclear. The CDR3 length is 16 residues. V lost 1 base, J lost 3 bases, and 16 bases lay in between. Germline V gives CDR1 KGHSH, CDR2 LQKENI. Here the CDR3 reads CASSPLKTATFYEQYF. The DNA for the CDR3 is TGTGCCAGCTCACCACTGAAAACAGCAACCTTCTACGAGCAGTACTTC. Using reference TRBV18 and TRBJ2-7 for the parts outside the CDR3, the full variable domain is NAGVMQNPRHLVRRRGQEARLRCSPMKGHSHVYWYRQLPEEGLKFMVYLQKENIIDESGMPKERFSAEFPKEGPSILRIQQVVRGDSAAYFCASSPLKTATFYEQYFGPGTRLTVT.

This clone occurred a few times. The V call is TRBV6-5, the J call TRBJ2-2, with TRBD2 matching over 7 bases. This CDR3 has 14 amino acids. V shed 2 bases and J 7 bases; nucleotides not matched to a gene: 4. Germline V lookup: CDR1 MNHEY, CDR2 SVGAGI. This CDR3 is CASSYRRGNGELFF. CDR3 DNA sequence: TGTGCCAGCAGTTACCGGCGGGGGAACGGGGAGCTGTTTTTT.

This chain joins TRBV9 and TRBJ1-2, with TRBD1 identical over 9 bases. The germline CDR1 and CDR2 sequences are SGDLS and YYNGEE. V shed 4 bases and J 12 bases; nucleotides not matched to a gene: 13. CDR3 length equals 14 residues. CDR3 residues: CASSKEGQGRMNTF. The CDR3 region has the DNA TGTGCCAGCAGCAAAGAGGGACAGGGAAGGATGAACACCTTC.

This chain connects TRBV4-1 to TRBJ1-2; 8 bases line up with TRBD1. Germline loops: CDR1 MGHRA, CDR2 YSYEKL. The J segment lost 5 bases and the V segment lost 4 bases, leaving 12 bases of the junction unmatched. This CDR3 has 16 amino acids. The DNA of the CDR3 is TGCGCCAGCAGCCCTCCCCCAGGGGGCGCAGGATATGGCTACACCTTC. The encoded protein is CASSPPPGGAGYGYTF.

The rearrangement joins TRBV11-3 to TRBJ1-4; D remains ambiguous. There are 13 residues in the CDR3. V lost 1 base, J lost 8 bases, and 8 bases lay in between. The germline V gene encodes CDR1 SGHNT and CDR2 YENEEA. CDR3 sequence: CASSLGIGEKLFF. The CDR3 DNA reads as TGTGCCAGCAGCTTAGGAATTGGGGAAAAACTGTTTTTT.

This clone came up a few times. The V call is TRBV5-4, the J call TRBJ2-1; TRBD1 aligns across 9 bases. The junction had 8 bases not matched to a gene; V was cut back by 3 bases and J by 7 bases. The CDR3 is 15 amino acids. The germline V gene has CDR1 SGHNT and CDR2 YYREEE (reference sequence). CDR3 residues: CASSSPGQGFNEQFF. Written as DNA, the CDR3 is TGTGCCAGCAGCTCCCCGGGACAGGGTTTTAATGAGCAGTTCTTC.

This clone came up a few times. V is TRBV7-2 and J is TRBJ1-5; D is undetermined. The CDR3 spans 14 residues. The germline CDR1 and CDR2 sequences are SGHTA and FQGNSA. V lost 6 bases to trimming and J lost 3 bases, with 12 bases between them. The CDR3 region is CASRGGRLNQPQHF. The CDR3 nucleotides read TGTGCCAGCAGGGGTGGCAGGCTCAATCAGCCCCAGCATTTT.

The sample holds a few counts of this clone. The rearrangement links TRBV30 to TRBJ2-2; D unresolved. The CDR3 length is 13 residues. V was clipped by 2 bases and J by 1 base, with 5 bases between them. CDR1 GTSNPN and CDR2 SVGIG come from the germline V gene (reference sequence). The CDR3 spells CAWSPLNTGELFF. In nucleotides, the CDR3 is TGTGCCTGGAGTCCCCTGAACACCGGGGAGCTGTTTTTT.

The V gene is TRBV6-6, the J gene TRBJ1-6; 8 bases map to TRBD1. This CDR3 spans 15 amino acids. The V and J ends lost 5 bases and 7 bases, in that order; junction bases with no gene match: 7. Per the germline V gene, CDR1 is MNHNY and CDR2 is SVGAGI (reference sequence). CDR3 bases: TGTGCCAGCAGTACAACAGGGGGACGAAATTCACCCCTCCACTTT. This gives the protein CASSTTGGRNSPLHF.

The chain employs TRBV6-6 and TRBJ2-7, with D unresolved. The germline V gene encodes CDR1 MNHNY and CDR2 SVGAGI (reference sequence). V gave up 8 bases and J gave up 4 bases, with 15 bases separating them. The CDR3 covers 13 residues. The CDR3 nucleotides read TGTGCCAGCTCCGGACCCATGGGGTACGAGCAGTACTTC. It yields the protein CASSGPMGYEQYF.

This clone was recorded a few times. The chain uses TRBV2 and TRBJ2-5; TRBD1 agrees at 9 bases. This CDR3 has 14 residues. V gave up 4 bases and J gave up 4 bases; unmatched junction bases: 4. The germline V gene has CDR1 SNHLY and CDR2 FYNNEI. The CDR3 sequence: CASSVGQGGETQYF. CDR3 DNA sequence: TGTGCCAGCAGTGTGGGACAGGGAGGAGAGACCCAGTACTTC.

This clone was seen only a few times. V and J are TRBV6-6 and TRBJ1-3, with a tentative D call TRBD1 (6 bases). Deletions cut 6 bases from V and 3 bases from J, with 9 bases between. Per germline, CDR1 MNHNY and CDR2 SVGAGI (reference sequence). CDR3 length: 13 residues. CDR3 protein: CASRQQGGNTIYF. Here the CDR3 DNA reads TGTGCCAGCAGACAACAGGGTGGAAACACCATATATTTT.

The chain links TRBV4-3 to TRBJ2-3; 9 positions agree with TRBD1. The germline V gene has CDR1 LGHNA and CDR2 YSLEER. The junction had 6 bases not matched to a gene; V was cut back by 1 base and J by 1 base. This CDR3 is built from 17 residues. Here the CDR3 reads CASSQAGDRGGTDTQYF. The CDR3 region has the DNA TGCGCCAGCAGCCAAGCCGGAGACAGGGGGGGCACAGATACGCAGTATTTT.